The 15 T cell receptor beta chains presented below share a single source sample, sequenced in a study of CD8 T cells in ankylosing spondylitis. A single record per CDR3 protein comes from TCRdb applying MiXCR to the 5' RACE reads. Of more than 10,000 distinct CDR3 sequences detected, over 2.5% appear once; the ten largest clones hold just under 9%. What was sequenced was blood, either unsorted or a sorted T cell fraction (not recorded which). These receptors were collected from a male donor with ankylosing spondylitis or in good health (not recorded which).

This clonotype has a count of ten or more. This chain connects TRBV9 to TRBJ2-2; 8 nucleotides match TRBD1. The ends lost 8 bases at V and 7 bases at J; junction bases unmatched: 13. CDR3 length: 15 amino acids. CDR1 SGDLS and CDR2 YYNGEE come from the germline V gene. In DNA, the CDR3 is TGTGCCAGTAGTGTGCAGGGGGCGGGAAGCGGGGAGCTGTTTTTT. It yields the protein CASSVQGAGSGELFF.

This clonotype was counted many times. The V call is TRBV9, the J call TRBJ2-1, with 16 nucleotides matching TRBD2. V was clipped by 4 bases and J by 7 bases; unmatched bases: 11. The CDR3 totals 18 residues. Germline CDR1 reads SGDLS; CDR2 reads YYNGEE. The CDR3 here is CASSPAPGLAGGMNEQFF. As DNA, the CDR3 is TGTGCCAGCAGCCCGGCCCCGGGACTAGCGGGGGGGATGAATGAGCAGTTCTTC.

Many counts were recorded for this clonotype. The rearrangement uses TRBV9 and TRBJ2-2; 8 bases match TRBD2. The CDR3 is 16 amino acids. Germline values: CDR1 SGDLS, CDR2 YYNGEE. The V and J ends lost 0 bases and 0 bases, in that order; junction bases with no gene match: 1. The CDR3 DNA sequence: TGTGCCAGCAGCGTAGCTAGCGGGTCGAACACCGGGGAGCTGTTTTTT. It codes for CASSVASGSNTGELFF. Full variable domain (rest looked up from reference TRBV9 and TRBJ2-2): DSGVTQTPKHLITATGQRVTLRCSPRSGDLSVYWYQQSLDQGLQFLIQYYNGEERAKGNILERFSAQQFPDLHSELNLSSLELGDSALYFCASSVASGSNTGELFFGEGSRLTVL.

In this sample, this clonotype turned up many times. The chain has TRBV9 and TRBJ2-4; 7 bases are shared with TRBD1. Germline V gene sequence: CDR1 SGDLS, CDR2 YYNGEE. This CDR3 is built from 14 residues. Trimming took 0 bases from V and 8 from J; bases not matched to a gene: 5. The CDR3 region is CASSVEGQRDIQYF. CDR3 nucleotide sequence: TGTGCCAGCAGCGTAGAGGGACAGAGGGACATTCAGTACTTC.

At least ten counts were recorded for this clonotype. The V and J genes are TRBV9 and TRBJ2-3, with 11 bases aligning to TRBD2. This CDR3 region has 18 residues. J was trimmed by 2 bases and V by 4 bases; bases with no gene match: 12. From germline, CDR1 is SGDLS and CDR2 YYNGEE. The CDR3 here is CASSPRIPGLAATDTQYF. CDR3 nucleotide sequence: TGTGCCAGCAGCCCGCGCATCCCGGGACTAGCGGCCACAGATACGCAGTATTTT.

This clonotype was found a few times. The V call is TRBV9, the J call TRBJ2-3, with D uncertain. The CDR3 has 13 residues. Deletions cut 3 bases from V and 6 bases from J, with 11 bases between. Germline CDR1 reads SGDLS; CDR2 reads YYNGEE. The CDR3 DNA is TGTGCCAGCAGCGCCTCCCGGGTCGATACGCAGTATTTT. This translates into CASSASRVDTQYF. The full variable domain, its missing parts supplied by reference TRBV9 and TRBJ2-3, is DSGVTQTPKHLITATGQRVTLRCSPRSGDLSVYWYQQSLDQGLQFLIQYYNGEERAKGNILERFSAQQFPDLHSELNLSSLELGDSALYFCASSASRVDTQYFGPGTRLTVL.

By share, this clonotype ranks as medium-sized. The chain combines TRBV9 with TRBJ2-1; D is unresolved. Trimming shortened V by 1 base and J by 6 bases, and 8 bases separated the two germline ends. Germline-derived CDR1 and CDR2 are SGDLS and YYNGEE. The CDR3 has 13 residues. The CDR3 nucleotides read TGTGCCAGCAGCGTACTAGGAGCCAATGAGCAGTTCTTC. Its translation is CASSVLGANEQFF.

This clonotype qualifies as medium-sized. The V and J genes are TRBV7-9 and TRBJ1-5, with 9 bases lining up with TRBD1. The germline gives CDR1 SEHNR, CDR2 FQNEAQ (reference sequence). The CDR3 has 14 residues. Trimming at V came to 6 bases and at J to 2 bases, leaving 2 bases not matched to a gene. The CDR3: CASRWDRGNQPQHF. The CDR3 DNA is TGTGCCAGCAGATGGGACAGGGGCAATCAGCCCCAGCATTTT.

The sample holds many counts of this clonotype. The V and J genes are TRBV9 and TRBJ1-1; TRBD1 matches 7 bases. Looked up from germline, CDR1 is SGDLS and CDR2 is YYNGEE. V gave up 0 bases and J gave up 7 bases; unmatched junction bases: 9. The CDR3 contains 15 residues. The CDR3 sequence is CASSVGPTGYGEAFF. The CDR3 region has the DNA TGTGCCAGCAGCGTAGGACCGACAGGGTATGGTGAAGCTTTCTTT.

This clonotype was counted many times. The chain links TRBV9 to TRBJ2-1; TRBD1 aligns across 9 bases. The length of the CDR3 is 14 residues. Germline values: CDR1 SGDLS, CDR2 YYNGEE. V was pared by 3 bases and J by 4 bases, with 2 bases of the junction left unmatched. DNA for the CDR3: TGTGCCAGCAGCGCCGGGACAGGGTACAATGAGCAGTTCTTC. It specifies CASSAGTGYNEQFF.

This clonotype was recorded at least ten times. The chain joins TRBV9 to TRBJ2-2, with 11 bases lining up with TRBD2. The CDR3 spans 14 residues. V dropped 7 bases and J dropped 5; count of bases not matched to a gene: 4. The germline gives CDR1 SGDLS, CDR2 YYNGEE. The CDR3 sequence is CASGTSGPTGELFF. As DNA, the CDR3 is TGTGCCAGCGGGACTAGCGGACCAACCGGGGAGCTGTTTTTT.

At least ten counts were recorded for this clonotype. This chain uses TRBV9 with TRBJ2-7; 8 nucleotides match TRBD1. CDR1 and CDR2 from the germline V gene are SGDLS and YYNGEE. The V segment lost 1 base and the J segment 5 bases; nucleotides outside the gene matches: 11. The CDR3 runs to 16 residues. CDR3 sequence (DNA): TGTGCCAGCAGCGTACTACCCCAGGGGGCCCAGGACGAGCAGTACTTC. It is translated as CASSVLPQGAQDEQYF.

At least ten counts were recorded for this clonotype. The chain couples TRBV9 to TRBJ2-2; no clear D. Trimming left V 2 bases short and J 2 bases short, with 10 bases between. Germline V gene data show CDR1 as SGDLS and CDR2 as YYNGEE. The CDR3 length is 15 residues. For the CDR3, the DNA is TGTGCCAGCAGCGTTTCCGCGGTTAACACCGGGGAGCTGTTTTTT. Translated: CASSVSAVNTGELFF.

By its share, this clonotype is medium-sized. The rearrangement uses TRBV9 and TRBJ2-3, with 8 bases aligning to TRBD2. From germline, CDR1 is SGDLS and CDR2 YYNGEE. This CDR3 is 16 amino acids long. J gave up 2 bases and V 4 bases, and 9 bases lay outside the gene matches. The CDR3 DNA is TGTGCCAGCAGCCCCCGGGGGGGCCGGAACACAGATACGCAGTATTTT. Protein: CASSPRGGRNTDTQYF.

This clonotype was counted at least ten times. The gene calls are TRBV9 and TRBJ2-5, with a possible D match to TRBD1 (6 bases). V was cut by 4 bases and J by 1 base, with 11 bases left in between. The CDR3 spans 14 residues. CDR1 is SGDLS, CDR2 YYNGEE, per germline. The CDR3 protein is CASSTQQGQETQYF. The CDR3 nucleotides are TGTGCCAGCAGCACCCAACAGGGCCAAGAGACCCAGTACTTC.